A single sample is the source of the 8 T cell receptor beta chains below, sequenced in a study of T-cell reconstitution after alpha-beta-depleted transplantation in children. Unique molecular identifiers were incorporated during preparation of the TCRbeta library. TCRdb passed the PCR reads through MiXCR, listing each CDR3 protein once. The data contain about 420,000 distinct CDR3 sequences, 15% to 20% of them singletons. This material consisted of PBMCs, mostly from graft donor cells, taken 360 days after TCRalphabeta/CD19-depleted stem cell transplant. The origin of the receptors is a boy in the first two years of life who had a stem cell transplant for Wiskott-Aldrich syndrome, so the T cells may come from the graft donor.

The chain links TRBV29-1 to TRBJ1-5; TRBD1 is a possible D gene (6 bases). Germline V CDR1 and CDR2: SQVTM, ANQGSEA. The CDR3 spans 16 residues. V shed 5 bases and J shed 3 bases, with 20 bases lying between them. The CDR3, as DNA: TGCAGCGTTACCCAGAGGGGGGTTTGGAACAATCAGCCCCAGCATTTT. Translation gives CSVTQRGVWNNQPQHF.

The sample holds a few counts of this clonotype. The genes are TRBV12-3 or TRBV12-4 and TRBJ2-7; 9 bases match TRBD1. This CDR3 is 13 amino acids long. After removal of 5 bases from V and 6 bases from J, the junction contained 5 bases not matched to a gene. CDR3 region: CASSHRGPSEQYF. The CDR3, as DNA: TGTGCCAGCAGTCACAGGGGGCCCAGCGAGCAGTACTTC.

This clonotype was counted only a few times. The rearrangement uses TRBV5-1 and TRBJ2-3; TRBD2 matches 7 bases. Germline trimming cut 6 bases from V and 1 base from J; bases unmatched to any gene: 2. The CDR3 sequence is 13 residues long. CDR1 SGHRS and CDR2 YFSETQ come from the germline V gene. The CDR3 sequence: CASNRGGTDTQYF. The CDR3 bases are TGCGCCAGCAACCGGGGGGGCACAGATACGCAGTATTTT.

The chain joins TRBV6-1 to TRBJ1-2; TRBD1 agrees at 10 bases. V lost 6 bases and J lost 5; bases outside the gene matches: 6. The CDR3 totals 14 residues. Germline CDR1 reads MNHNS; CDR2 reads SASEGT. CDR3 nucleotides: TGTGCCAGCAGGCCGGACAGGGGGATTTATGGCTACACCTTC. This translates into CASRPDRGIYGYTF.

This clonotype was seen more than once but under ten times. The rearrangement uses TRBV3-1 and TRBJ1-3; tentatively, D is TRBD1 (5 bases). Germline values: CDR1 LGHDT, CDR2 YNNKEL (reference sequence). The V end lost 8 bases, the J end lost 0 bases, and 11 bases lay between the germline ends. CDR3 size: 14 residues. The CDR3 DNA reads as TGTGCCAGCGCCCCAGGGCCCTCTGGAAACACCATATATTTT. Its protein product is CASAPGPSGNTIYF.

This clonotype came up a few times. The genes are TRBV12-3 or TRBV12-4 and TRBJ2-5, with 8 bases fitting TRBD2. V lost 7 bases and J lost 5; bases outside the gene matches: 9. This CDR3 has 14 residues. The CDR3 DNA follows: TGTGCCAGCACCCCGGGGGGGCCTGAGGAGACCCAGTACTTC. Its translation is CASTPGGPEETQYF.

This chain joins TRBV5-1 and TRBJ1-1; maybe TRBD1 (5 bases). Deletions cut 6 bases from V and 0 bases from J, with 12 bases between. CDR1 is SGHRS and CDR2 is YFSETQ in the germline V gene. The CDR3 has 14 residues. This CDR3 reads CASKGVFMNTEAFF. CDR3 nucleotide sequence: TGCGCCAGCAAAGGGGTCTTTATGAACACTGAAGCTTTCTTT.

The CDR3 DNA is TGTGCCAGCAGCCAAGTTATAGACTACGAGCAGTACTTC. Encoded protein: CASSQVIDYEQYF. The chain has TRBV3-1 and TRBJ2-7; the D is unclear. V shed 1 base and J shed 3 bases, with 7 bases lying between them. CDR1 and CDR2 from the germline V gene are LGHDT and YNNKEL (reference sequence). CDR3 length: 13 amino acids.